Listed below are T cell receptor beta chains from one sample, sequenced in a study of cytomegalovirus exposure and HLA in healthy donors. Profiled with immunoSEQ multiplex PCR; TCRdb holds only in-frame clones, not every one. The sample shows around 94,000 clones, approximately 76% of them seen only once. The sequencing sample was made of PBMCs. The receptors originated from a woman aged 55-70 years in good health and CMV-seropositive. CDR3s include the opening cysteine and the closing phenylalanine or tryptophan. A D gene is named only where the DNA matches it firmly. Size tells how often a clone was seen (once, few, many) or the class of an expanded clone, and some rows leave it out.

clone size	V gene	J gene	D gene	CDR3 length	CDR3 DNA	CDR3 protein
few	TRBV2	TRBJ2-3	.	13	TGTGCCAGCGGTAACCTGAGGGCAGATACGCAGTATTTT	CASGNLRADTQYF
.	TRBV10-1	TRBJ1-1	TRBD1	15	TGCGCCAGCAGAATTGACAGGGGGCTTACCACTGAAGCTTTCTTT	CASRIDRGLTTEAFF
few	TRBV14	TRBJ1-1	.	14	TGTGCCAGCAGCCCATGGACAGAGAACACTGAAGCTTTCTTT	CASSPWTENTEAFF
.	TRBV5-6	TRBJ1-1	TRBD1	14	TGTGCCAGCAGCAGACAGGGCGCGGGGACTGAAGCTTTCTTT	CASSRQGAGTEAFF
.	TRBV29-1	TRBJ2-1	TRBD2	11	TGCAGCGGGGACTACTCCACTGAGCAGTTCTTC	CSGDYSTEQFF
once	TRBV11-1	TRBJ1-3	TRBD1	16	TGTGCCAGCAGCACAGGACAGGGACTCTCTGGAAACACCATATATTTT	CASSTGQGLSGNTIYF
.	TRBV13	TRBJ2-5	TRBD2	15	TGTGCCAGCAGCTTAAACGGGGGAGGGCCAGAGACCCAGTACTTC	CASSLNGGGPETQYF
.	TRBV6-1	TRBJ2-1	TRBD1	15	TGTGCCAGCAGAGTGGGACAGGGAGGTGCGAATGAGCAGTTCTTC	CASRVGQGGANEQFF
.	TRBV19	TRBJ1-1	.	14	TGTGCCAGTAGTATCAGCAGCGTGAACACTGAAGCTTTCTTT	CASSISSVNTEAFF
.	TRBV9	TRBJ2-1	.	16	TGTGCCAGCAGCGTAGGTGGGCATAGCTCCTACAATGAGCAGTTCTTC	CASSVGGHSSYNEQFF
.	TRBV9	TRBJ2-3	.	15	TGTGCCAGCAGCGTTGGCGGCATGGGCACAGATACGCAGTATTTT	CASSVGGMGTDTQYF
once	TRBV2	TRBJ1-5	TRBD1	15	TGTGCCAGCAGTTTAGACAGGGGGCTGTGGCAGCCCCAGCATTTT	CASSLDRGLWQPQHF
.	TRBV19	TRBJ1-5	TRBD1	14	TGTGCCAGTAGGGAAACAGGGGTTAATCAGCCCCAGCATTTT	CASRETGVNQPQHF
.	TRBV27	TRBJ2-7	TRBD1	14	TGTGCCAGCAGGTCACAGGGGAGTCCCTACGAGCAGTACTTC	CASRSQGSPYEQYF
.	TRBV29-1	TRBJ2-3	.	16	TGCAGCGGGAACGGCATCACCGTGGAGGGCACAGATACGCAGTATTTT	CSGNGITVEGTDTQYF
.	TRBV7-2	TRBJ2-1	.	12	TGTGCCAGCAGCTTATTAAGCGTAGAGCAGTTCTTC	CASSLLSVEQFF
few	TRBV5-1	TRBJ2-1	.	15	TGCGCCAGCAGCTCTCAGGGGCTCAGCGCCGATGAGCAGTTCTTC	CASSSQGLSADEQFF
.	TRBV28	TRBJ1-2	TRBD1	12	TGTGCCAGCACCCAGGACAGGGCCCGCTACACCTTC	CASTQDRARYTF
.	TRBV4-2	TRBJ1-2	.	14	TGTGCCAGCAGCCAAGATCTTGGCAGCTATGGCTACACCTTC	CASSQDLGSYGYTF
.	TRBV27	TRBJ2-7	.	15	TGTGCCAGCAGTTTCTTCTCTGGGCCTTCCTACGAGCAGTACTTC	CASSFFSGPSYEQYF
.	TRBV5-1	TRBJ1-3	.	14	TGCGCCAGCAGCTTGACAGGTCCTGGAAACACCATATATTTT	CASSLTGPGNTIYF
.	TRBV6-4	TRBJ2-2	.	12	TGTGCCAGCAGTGCAAATACCGGGGAGCTGTTTTTT	CASSANTGELFF
.	TRBV9	TRBJ2-7	.	13	TGTGCCAGCAGCGTAGGACAAGCCGGCGAGCAGTACTTC	CASSVGQAGEQYF
.	TRBV6-5	TRBJ2-1	TRBD2	14	TGTGCCAGCAGTTCGGGAGGCCCATACAATGAGCAGTTCTTC	CASSSGGPYNEQFF
.	TRBV29-1	TRBJ2-1	TRBD2	14	TGCAGCGCTCACCGGACTAGCGGGAATGGTGAGCAGTTCTTC	CSAHRTSGNGEQFF
once	TRBV19	TRBJ1-5	.	13	TGTGCCAGTTCGGGGGGGTACAATCAGCCCCAGCATTTT	CASSGGYNQPQHF
.	TRBV10-2	TRBJ2-3	.	17	TGCGCCAGCAGTGGGCCCCCAAGCGGACTTCGTCCAGATACGCAGTATTTT	CASSGPPSGLRPDTQYF
.	TRBV5-1	TRBJ2-7	.	14	TGCGCCAGCAGCTTGGGCGGGGTCTCCTACGAGCAGTACTTC	CASSLGGVSYEQYF
.	TRBV10-3	TRBJ2-1	.	13	TGTGCCATCAGGCAAGCCGACTACAATGAGCAGTTCTTC	CAIRQADYNEQFF
.	TRBV4-1	TRBJ1-3	TRBD1	15	TGCGCCAGCAGCCAAGAAGGGGGACAGGGAAACACCATATATTTT	CASSQEGGQGNTIYF
.	TRBV2	TRBJ2-5	TRBD2	16	TGTGCCAGCAGTGACCAGTCGACTAGCGGTCAAGAGACCCAGTACTTC	CASSDQSTSGQETQYF
.	TRBV6-5	TRBJ1-1	.	16	TGTGCCAGCAGTTACTCGAAGGGCCGGTTACCGGGAGAAGCTTTCTTT	CASSYSKGRLPGEAFF
once	TRBV4-2	TRBJ1-5	TRBD1	15	TGTGCCAGCAGCCAAGATGAGGGGGCCCGTCAGCCCCAGCATTTT	CASSQDEGARQPQHF
.	TRBV19	TRBJ1-5	.	12	TGTGCCAGTAGTATGCGGCTTGCGCCCCAGCATTTT	CASSMRLAPQHF
few	TRBV6-1	TRBJ1-1	TRBD1	14	TGTGCCAGCAGAAGGGGACAGGAGAACACTGAAGCTTTCTTT	CASRRGQENTEAFF
.	TRBV6-6	TRBJ1-2	.	10	TGTGCCAGCAGTTCACAGGGCTACACCTTC	CASSSQGYTF
once	TRBV19	TRBJ1-5	.	13	TGTGCCTCAGGGGCTTCGGACTATCAGCCCCAGCATTTT	CASGASDYQPQHF
.	TRBV6-1	TRBJ2-2	.	15	TGTGCCAGCAGTTCCCCCCAGCGGAACACCGGAGAGCTGTTTTTT	CASSSPQRNTGELFF
.	TRBV2	TRBJ2-5	.	13	TGTGCCAGCACTCGTATAGGCAGGGAGACCCAGTACTTC	CASTRIGRETQYF
.	TRBV9	TRBJ1-4	TRBD1	15	TGTGCCAGCAGCGTAGATGGACAGGGGGATGAAAAACTGTTTTTT	CASSVDGQGDEKLFF